This T cell receptor beta chain is drawn from a study of early stage breast cancer tumors (dated by TCRdb to about 2017). Broadly, across the study: Of the approximately 15 invasive breast tumors, approximately 11 were found to be estrogen receptor-positive, progesterone receptor-positive and HER2-negative. Of the roughly 12 ER+/PR+/HER2- tumors, eight were classified as invasive ductal carcinomas and four as invasive lobular carcinomas. The average read coverage per sample was roughly 10-fold. A total of 2.7 million or so templates, representing some 1 million unique clonotypes, were detected across all samples.

Study-wide findings and limitations: Enriched TCRB sequences shared across patients were found to be mostly commonly generated sequences that were unlikely to play an important role in the tumor microenvironment. Repertoires from blood resembled normal breast more closely than tumor, and using blood as a reference for each tissue separated tumor from normal in about 90% of the 16 patients. Compared with adjacent normal breast tissue, tumors had higher clonality and around 2.5-fold greater T cell density. Chain pairing and functional markers such as CD4, CD8 and FOXP3 were missed by bulk genomic DNA sequencing of unsorted cells. Because the cohort was small, a breakdown by tumor subtype could not be done.

The study profiled bulk TCR beta-chain repertoires in matched peripheral blood, tumor and adjacent normal breast tissue taken from some 17 patients with early-stage breast cancer. Before surgery, roughly 4.5-11 mL of whole blood was collected in EDTA tubes and processed within 2 hours. Peripheral blood mononuclear cells were isolated by Ficoll-Paque centrifugation in SepMate-50 tubes. For storage in liquid nitrogen, PBMCs were cryopreserved as aliquots of about 2 to 4.5 million cells in approximately 90% FBS with approximately 10% DMSO. The Qiagen AllPrep DNA/RNA Mini kit was used to extract genomic DNA. Worth noting for this clone: The antigen it binds to is not known. Base qualities were left out, and no much larger clone turns up one base away.

Two independent genomic DNA replicates were amplified for each sample, with roughly 0.5 ug used for blood and approximately 1.5 ug for tumor or normal breast. Following the manufacturer's instructions, the ImmunoSeq Intro kit was used to carry out TCRB sequencing on genomic DNA. Multiplex PCR ran 25 to 35 cycles with proprietary primers and spike-in control sequences for absolute quantification. Single-end 150-bp reads were used to sequence an 87-bp fragment covering the CDR3 and the flanking V and J genes. Each lane of an Illumina MiSeq using version 3.0 chemistry carried seven multiplexed samples, with two replicates per sample. Processing in the source paper ran as follows. The vendor's proprietary pipeline handled the raw data processing, merging both replicates into a single result for each sample. A clonotype was defined as productive rearrangements that share the same V-gene family, CDR3 amino acid sequence and J-gene segment. Clonality was computed as 1 minus the normalized Shannon entropy (Pielou evenness) of TCRB abundances. T cell density was estimated by dividing total templates by the number of input cells inferred from the DNA input amount. Total repertoire diversity and clonality were estimated with Recon using default parameters. Clonotypes with over 0.1% abundance in tumor and at least 32-fold higher abundance in tumor than in normal breast were defined as tumor-enriched. Held by TCRdb, this immuneACCESS table contains in-frame sequences only and omits some clones. Under half of the omission traces to an unresolved V gene where checked; the cause of the rest is unknown. The V and J calls and the clone size are those of that table, but D and trimming were determined from the DNA. The table for this sample lists some 36,000 clones; roughly 70% of them were counted only once. Roughly 6.1% of the sample belongs to the ten largest clones.

The CDR3 contains 15 residues, cysteine and phenylalanine counted. The retained sequence is limited to the CDR3, 45 bases, with the frame set at the first base. The germline V gene (reference sequence) specifies PRHDT as CDR1 and FYEKMQ as CDR2. The V and J ends are trimmed by 0 bases and 2 bases, leaving 11 bases between them. The sequenced sample consisted of blood. The chain is encoded by TRBV13 joined to TRBJ2-7; no D gene call is confident. The TCR sequence derives from a person in their sixties with breast cancer. This receptor has the CDR3 CASSLGTNTPYEQYF. In nucleotides, the sequence is TGTGCCAGCAGCTTAGGGACAAACACTCCCTACGAGCAGTACTTC.